This T cell receptor beta chain was recovered during a study of T cell responses to AZD1222 COVID-19 vaccine. Findings and limits, study-wide: Clonal diversity was possibly underestimated; the donors were predominantly white British and more often female.

The CDR3 extends over 15 amino acids. Germline V gene sequence: CDR1 SGHTA, CDR2 FQGNSA. Trimming cost V 6 bases and J 1 base, with 14 bases left between them. Points on this clone: The antigen remains undetermined.

This table comes from immunoSEQ multiplex PCR, and its TCRdb copy is limited to in-frame clones, with some not included. The sample lists approximately 19,000 clones, roughly 76% seen once, with 21% in the top ten. The sequence was obtained from an adult who received the AZD1222 COVID-19 vaccine. Here the sequenced sample was peripheral blood, taken 28 days after the second AZD1222 dose. V gene TRBV7-2 combines with J gene TRBJ2-3, with a possible D match to TRBD2 (7 bases). CDR3 sequence reads: CASRGVGGRTDTQYF. CDR3 nucleotide sequence: TGTGCCAGCAGGGGTGTGGGGGGGCGCACAGATACGCAGTATTTT.